The 15 T cell receptor beta chains presented below share a single source sample, sequenced in a study of T cells in Graves' hyperthyroidism and ophthalmopathy. The CDR3 regions of TCR beta were amplified from RNA transcripts. TCR CDR3 underwent first-round RT-PCR with the HTBI primer set. TCRdb fed the multiplex PCR reads into MiXCR, producing one record per CDR3 protein. The data hold hundreds of thousands of distinct CDR3 sequences, with around 13% observed a single time. Specimen: blood. The source is a woman aged 40 to 50 with Graves' hyperthyroidism.

This clonotype was picked up many times. The V call is TRBV29-1, the J call TRBJ1-2; 8 nucleotides agree with TRBD1. The length of the CDR3 is 14 residues. Germline V CDR1 and CDR2: SQVTM, ANQGSEA. V shed 4 bases, J shed 3 bases, and the junction held 7 bases outside the gene matches. The CDR3 region is CSVGQGAGDYGYTF. In DNA, the CDR3 is TGCAGCGTTGGCCAGGGGGCGGGTGACTATGGCTACACCTTC.

This clonotype has at least ten counts. The chain links TRBV6-5 to TRBJ1-1, with no clear D. The CDR3 loop spans 15 amino acids. From germline, CDR1 is MNHEY and CDR2 SVGAGI. The ends were cut back, 0 bases at V and 0 bases at J, with 8 bases in the middle. Here the CDR3 DNA reads TGTGCCAGCAGTTACTCTTCACTGATGAACACTGAAGCTTTCTTT. It translates to CASSYSSLMNTEAFF.

This clonotype has ten or more counts. The V and J genes are TRBV11-2 and TRBJ2-2; D is ambiguous. This CDR3 is 14 amino acids long. Germline CDR1 reads SGHAT; CDR2 reads FQNNGV. V was clipped by 2 bases and J by 5 bases, with 9 bases between them. Here the CDR3 reads CASSLNGWTGELFF. The CDR3, as DNA: TGTGCCAGCAGCTTAAACGGCTGGACCGGGGAGCTGTTTTTT.

The chain carries TRBV27 and TRBJ2-2; D remains unclear. Germline CDR1 MNHEY, CDR2 SMNVEV (reference sequence). The CDR3 runs to 15 residues. Trimming pared 8 bases from V and 0 bases from J, leaving 13 bases between. The CDR3 bases are TGTGCCAGCGGGTCTTCCAACCCGAACACCGGGGAGCTGTTTTTT. Amino acids: CASGSSNPNTGELFF.

There are many counts of this clonotype. The chain recombines TRBV20-1 with TRBJ2-7; D may be TRBD2 (6 bases). The V and J ends lost 4 bases and 7 bases respectively, with 17 bases between them. The CDR3 runs to 13 residues. The germline V gene encodes CDR1 DFQATT and CDR2 SNEGSKA (reference sequence). The CDR3 loop is CSAIGRWREEQYF. The CDR3 bases are TGCAGTGCTATAGGCCGGTGGAGGGAGGAGCAGTACTTC.

Comment on this clonotype: This clone may be a read error of a much larger clone one base away. Without the conserved terminal phenylalanine or tryptophan, this CDR3 likely stems from a read error. The CDR3 bases are TGTGCCAGCAGCGTAGATAGCGGGGGTTCCTACAATGAGCAGTTCATC. It encodes CASSVDSGGSYNEQFI. V usage is TRBV9 and J usage is TRBJ2-1, with 9 bases that match TRBD2. Germline V lookup: CDR1 SGDLS, CDR2 YYNGEE. There are 16 residues in the CDR3. Trimming took 0 bases from V and 1 from J; bases not matched to a gene: 2.

Comment on this clonotype: It may be a read error: a sequence one base away is much more abundant. J is TRBJ2-7 and V is TRBV28, with D uncertain. Trimming left V 9 bases short and J 0 bases short, with 12 bases between. Germline V gene data show CDR1 as MDHEN and CDR2 as SYDVKM. The CDR3 extends over 13 amino acids. The DNA for the CDR3 is TGTGCCAGAACCCCGACTGTCTCCTACGAGCAGTACTTC. Protein sequence: CARTPTVSYEQYF.

The chain joins TRBV7-2 to TRBJ1-1; D unclear. The CDR3 has 15 amino acids. With 5 bases removed from V and 0 bases from J, the gap between germline ends came to 13 bases. In germline, CDR1 is SGHTA, CDR2 FQGNSA. CDR3 region: CASSLEEVMNTEAFF. CDR3 in DNA: TGTGCCAGCAGCCTGGAGGAGGTCATGAACACTGAAGCTTTCTTT.

This chain connects TRBV2 to TRBJ1-2, with 8 bases that match TRBD1. Germline V gives CDR1 SNHLY, CDR2 FYNNEI. V was clipped by 7 bases and J by 7 bases; unmatched bases: 11. The CDR3 contains 14 residues. The chain's CDR3 is CASTEDRAIGGYTF. For the CDR3, the DNA is TGTGCCAGCACCGAGGACAGGGCGATTGGTGGCTACACCTTC.

V is TRBV14 and J is TRBJ2-5, with D possibly being TRBD1 (6 bases). Per the germline V gene, CDR1 is SGHDN and CDR2 is FVKESK. This CDR3 is 17 amino acids long. V lost 1 base and J lost 1, with 16 bases in between. This chain's CDR3 is CASSQVRNPDSQETQYF. CDR3 nucleotides: TGTGCCAGCAGCCAAGTGAGAAACCCGGACAGCCAAGAGACCCAGTACTTC. The full variable domain, in which reference TRBV14 and TRBJ2-5 provide the parts outside the CDR3, is EAGVTQFPSHSVIEKGQTVTLRCDPISGHDNLYWYRRVMGKEIKFLLHFVKESKQDESGMPNNRFLAERTGGTYSTLKVQPAELEDSGVYFCASSQVRNPDSQETQYFGPGTRLLVL.

This clonotype was counted only a few times. The chain combines TRBV5-1 with TRBJ2-5, with D maybe TRBD1 (6 bases). Germline CDR1 is SGHRS and CDR2 is YFSETQ. CDR3 length equals 15 residues. The germline V and J ends were trimmed by 0 bases and 3 bases, with 12 bases remaining between them. The CDR3, as DNA: TGCGCCAGCAGCTTGGAGGGGACACCAGAAGAGACCCAGTACTTC. Protein sequence: CASSLEGTPEETQYF.

The genes are TRBV6-1 and TRBJ1-4; D ambiguous. Germline CDR1 MNHNS, CDR2 SASEGT. The V end lost 5 bases, the J end lost 0 bases, and 10 bases lay between the germline ends. This CDR3 contains 15 residues. The CDR3 DNA reads as TGTGCCAGCAGTTATTTCCCGGCAACTAATGAAAAACTGTTTTTT. Its protein product is CASSYFPATNEKLFF.

Ten or more counts support this clonotype. The V and J genes are TRBV9 and TRBJ2-7; D ambiguous. Germline values: CDR1 SGDLS, CDR2 YYNGEE. The CDR3 covers 16 residues. V was shortened by 0 bases and J by 0 bases, with 13 bases between the two germline ends. The CDR3 reads CASSVAPRTNSYEQYF. DNA for the CDR3: TGTGCCAGCAGCGTAGCCCCCAGGACGAACTCCTACGAGCAGTACTTC.

V usage is TRBV18 and J usage is TRBJ1-6; TRBD1 agrees at 9 bases. The CDR3 totals 14 residues. The V gene's germline CDR1 is KGHSH and CDR2 LQKENI. Germline trimming cut 8 bases from V and 6 bases from J; bases unmatched to any gene: 5. The CDR3 region has the DNA TGTGCCAGCGTTCCGGGACAGGGTAATTCACCCCTCCACTTT. Encoded protein: CASVPGQGNSPLHF.

This clonotype was counted only a few times. V gene TRBV5-6 combines with J gene TRBJ1-3; a possible D gene is TRBD1 (5 bases). The germline gives CDR1 SGHDT, CDR2 YYEEEE. This CDR3 has 16 residues. Trimming took 0 bases from V and 0 from J, leaving 10 bases between them. Here the CDR3 reads CASSLAGLYSGNTIYF. The CDR3 DNA sequence: TGTGCCAGCAGCTTGGCGGGGCTGTACTCTGGAAACACCATATATTTT.